This is a list of T cell receptor beta chains from one sample in a study of T cell changes during pregnancy in multiple sclerosis. Measured with immunoSEQ multiplex PCR; TCRdb has only the in-frame clones, and not every one. The data show roughly 100,000 clones, roughly nine tenths seen once. Sequencing was performed on peripheral blood, taken after pregnancy. The receptors originated from a female donor with multiple sclerosis, enrolled in a pregnancy study. Both conserved end residues are part of each CDR3. D genes are given only for firm matches. Rows give clone size only sometimes, using once, few, many, or a class for an expanded clone.

D gene,J gene,CDR3 length,clone size,V gene,CDR3 DNA,CDR3 protein
NA,TRBJ1-4,14,NA,TRBV2,TGTGCCAGCAAGAGGGCTGCAACTAATGAAAAACTGTTTTTT,CASKRAATNEKLFF
NA,TRBJ2-1,15,NA,TRBV13,TGTGCCACCACGGGGGGCGCACTAATCGGAAATGAGCAGTTCTTC,CATTGGALIGNEQFF
NA,TRBJ2-3,15,NA,TRBV15,TGTGCCACCAGCCTTCGTGGGGGGGCCACAGATACGCAGTATTTT,CATSLRGGATDTQYF
NA,TRBJ2-1,15,NA,TRBV7-9,TGTGCCAGCAGCTTAGGGGGCAGGGTCACGGGTGAGCAGTTCTTC,CASSLGGRVTGEQFF
TRBD1,TRBJ2-3,15,NA,TRBV9,TGTGCCAGCAGCGCGACAGGGGCTAGCACAGATACGCAGTATTTT,CASSATGASTDTQYF
NA,TRBJ2-1,13,NA,TRBV28,TGTGCCAGCAGTTTTCAGGGGTACAATGAGCAGTTCTTC,CASSFQGYNEQFF
NA,TRBJ1-3,14,NA,TRBV5-1,TGCGCCAGCAGCCCGGGGAGCTCTGGAAACACCATATATTTT,CASSPGSSGNTIYF
NA,TRBJ1-5,16,once,TRBV7-6,TGTGCCAGTCGACGTAAGGGACTCCTTAGCAATCAGCCCCAGCATTTT,CASRRKGLLSNQPQHF
NA,TRBJ2-1,14,NA,TRBV7-9,TGTGCCAGCAGCCCCCGGAGAGCATCTGATGAGCAGTTCTTC,CASSPRRASDEQFF
TRBD1,TRBJ2-3,14,NA,TRBV5-1,TGCGCCAGCAGCTGGACAGGGATGTCAGATACGCAGTATTTT,CASSWTGMSDTQYF
NA,TRBJ2-1,15,NA,TRBV15,TGTGCCACCAGCAGTTCCTTAGGAGGCTACAATGAGCAGTTCTTC,CATSSSLGGYNEQFF
NA,TRBJ2-3,12,NA,TRBV5-1,TGCGCCAGCAGTTTCCCAGGAGATACGCAGTATTTT,CASSFPGDTQYF
NA,TRBJ1-1,14,NA,TRBV5-5,TGTGCCAGCAGCCTCATACAGATGAACACTGAAGCTTTCTTT,CASSLIQMNTEAFF
NA,TRBJ1-2,14,NA,TRBV4-3,TGCGCCAGCAGCCAAGATCTAGGAAACAATGGCTACACCTTC,CASSQDLGNNGYTF
TRBD1,TRBJ2-3,15,NA,TRBV9,TGTGCCAGCAGCGTAGTCGGGACAGGGTTAGATACGCAGTATTTT,CASSVVGTGLDTQYF
NA,TRBJ1-1,15,NA,TRBV7-9,TGTGCCAGCAGCCGAAGCCGGGGGGCGGCCACTGAAGCTTTCTTT,CASSRSRGAATEAFF
NA,TRBJ1-1,15,NA,TRBV7-8,TGTGCCAGCAGCTTAGCTGGACAGTCGAACACTGAAGCTTTCTTT,CASSLAGQSNTEAFF
NA,TRBJ1-2,15,NA,TRBV18,TGTGCCAGCTCACCACTGAAAATACCTAGGGGTGGCTACACCTTC,CASSPLKIPRGGYTF
NA,TRBJ2-4,13,NA,TRBV7-9,TGTGCCAGCAGCCCCCCCATCGGGGGCATTCAGTACTTC,CASSPPIGGIQYF
TRBD1,TRBJ2-5,16,NA,TRBV11-1,TGTGCCAGCACCCCTGGACAGGGAACTAGATGGGAGACCCAGTACTTC,CASTPGQGTRWETQYF
TRBD1,TRBJ1-2,12,NA,TRBV29-1,TGCAGCGACAGGGGAGGCGGGTATGGCTACACCTTC,CSDRGGGYGYTF
NA,TRBJ1-4,15,NA,TRBV2,TGTGCCAGCGGCGGGGCCCTTGCAACTAATGAAAAACTGTTTTTT,CASGGALATNEKLFF
TRBD1,TRBJ1-1,16,NA,TRBV4-1,TGCGCCAGCAGCCAAGATGGGACAGGGATGAACACTGAAGCTTTCTTT,CASSQDGTGMNTEAFF
NA,TRBJ1-3,14,NA,TRBV6-1,TGTGCCAGCACCCGCGGCCTCTCTGGAAACACCATATATTTT,CASTRGLSGNTIYF
NA,TRBJ1-4,14,NA,TRBV9,TGTGCCAGCAGCGTAGACTTAGCGGGCGAAAAACTGTTTTTT,CASSVDLAGEKLFF
NA,TRBJ1-4,15,once,TRBV13,TGTGCCAGCAGCCAAACGGGGGGTATAGCGGAAAAACTGTTTTTT,CASSQTGGIAEKLFF
TRBD1,TRBJ1-2,14,NA,TRBV10-3,TGTGCCATCAGGATGGGACAGGGGTTCTTCGGCTACACCTTC,CAIRMGQGFFGYTF
TRBD1,TRBJ1-5,16,NA,TRBV6-5,TGTGCCAGCAGTTCAGGGCAGGGGGCCCTAAATCAGCCCCAGCATTTT,CASSSGQGALNQPQHF
TRBD1,TRBJ1-2,15,NA,TRBV5-1,TGCGCCAGCAGGGAAGAGACAGGGATTAACTATGGCTACACCTTC,CASREETGINYGYTF
NA,TRBJ1-3,14,NA,TRBV11-2,TGTGCCAGCAGTGTAGCCAGCTCTGGAAACACCATATATTTT,CASSVASSGNTIYF
NA,TRBJ2-1,14,NA,TRBV5-1,TGCGCCAGCAGCTTGCAGGGCCCGGAGAATGAGCAGTTCTTC,CASSLQGPENEQFF
NA,TRBJ2-2,12,NA,TRBV9,TGTGCCAGCAGCGTCATCACCGGGGAGCTGTTTTTT,CASSVITGELFF
TRBD1,TRBJ2-7,12,NA,TRBV6-5,TGTGCCACCACGGGACAGAGCTACGAGCAGTACTTC,CATTGQSYEQYF
NA,TRBJ2-3,18,NA,TRBV19,TGTGCCAGTAGTACCCCACCCGCGCGGCAGACTAGCACAGATACGCAGTATTTT,CASSTPPARQTSTDTQYF
TRBD2,TRBJ2-7,13,once,TRBV19,TGTGCCAGTAGTATTGGGGGGGAGAGAGAGCAGTACTTC,CASSIGGEREQYF
TRBD2,TRBJ2-7,15,NA,TRBV7-9,TGTGCCAGCAGCCCGGGACTAGCGGGAGCCTACGAGCAGTACTTC,CASSPGLAGAYEQYF
NA,TRBJ2-1,16,NA,TRBV5-4,TGTGCCAGCAGCTCGCCCGGGAGAGACTTCAACAATGAGCAGTTCTTC,CASSSPGRDFNNEQFF
TRBD1,TRBJ1-2,14,NA,TRBV7-2,TGTGCCAGCAGCTCTGGGACAGGGGGATATGGCTACACCTTC,CASSSGTGGYGYTF
NA,TRBJ2-3,16,NA,TRBV7-2,TGTGCCAGCAGCTTAAATCAGGCACCCAGCACAGATACGCAGTATTTT,CASSLNQAPSTDTQYF
TRBD1,TRBJ2-1,16,NA,TRBV25-1,TGTGCCAGCAGTGTTCAGGGGGACAGGGTATTCAATGAGCAGTTCTTC,CASSVQGDRVFNEQFF
NA,TRBJ2-5,15,NA,TRBV5-1,TGCGCCAGCAGCTTGGGATGGGAGGATTTAGAGACCCAGTACTTC,CASSLGWEDLETQYF
TRBD2,TRBJ2-7,15,NA,TRBV11-2,TGTGCCAGCAGCTTAGGACTAGCGGGAGCCTACGAGCAGTACTTC,CASSLGLAGAYEQYF
TRBD2,TRBJ2-1,14,NA,TRBV18,TGTGCCAGCTCAGACGCCGCGGGGGGGAGTGAGCAGTTCTTC,CASSDAAGGSEQFF
NA,TRBJ2-7,13,once,TRBV7-2,TGTGCCAGCAGCTTCCCCCCCTACTACGAGCAGTACTTC,CASSFPPYYEQYF
NA,TRBJ2-3,16,once,TRBV2,TGTGCCAGCAGTGTAGGACGGGGGTATACCACAGATACGCAGTATTTT,CASSVGRGYTTDTQYF
NA,TRBJ2-1,13,once,TRBV18,TGTGCCAGCTCATCGGACTCGCGAGGAGAGCAGTTCTTC,CASSSDSRGEQFF
TRBD2,TRBJ2-1,20,NA,TRBV15,TGTGCCACCAGCAGAGTACGGGACCTAAGCGGGAGGGCCTCGGCAAATGAGCAGTTCTTC,CATSRVRDLSGRASANEQFF
NA,TRBJ2-7,14,NA,TRBV11-2,TGTGCCAGCAGCTTATCAGGCGCCGACTACGAGCAGTACTTC,CASSLSGADYEQYF
TRBD2,TRBJ2-3,16,NA,TRBV19,TGTGCCAGTAGAAACCCTCAGCGGGGACGCACAGATACGCAGTATTTT,CASRNPQRGRTDTQYF
NA,TRBJ2-1,15,NA,TRBV10-1,TGCGCCAGCAGTGATACAGGGAGCTCCTACAATGAGCAGTTCTTC,CASSDTGSSYNEQFF
NA,TRBJ1-2,15,NA,TRBV4-3,TGCGCCAGCAGCCAAAATCTGGCGGGGGGGAATGGCTACACCTTC,CASSQNLAGGNGYTF
NA,TRBJ2-7,12,NA,TRBV29-1,TGCAGCGTTGCGGCGGGAACCTACGAGCAGTACTTC,CSVAAGTYEQYF
NA,TRBJ1-2,15,once,TRBV15,TGTGCCACCAACAGAGAGGGAGAATCTAACTATGGCTACACCTTC,CATNREGESNYGYTF
NA,TRBJ1-2,15,NA,TRBV5-1,TGCGCCAGCAGCTTGGCCAGAGGTCTAAACTATGGCTACACCTTC,CASSLARGLNYGYTF
NA,TRBJ1-1,13,NA,TRBV13,TGTGCCAGCAGCCACCAAAGCGCGACTGAAGCTTTCTTT,CASSHQSATEAFF
NA,TRBJ1-5,13,NA,TRBV2,TGTGCCAGCAGTTTGGACAGATCTCAGCCCCAGCATTTT,CASSLDRSQPQHF
NA,TRBJ2-2,15,many,TRBV19,TGTGCCAGTAGTATAGCCCTTGGACAGACCGGGGAGCTGTTTTTT,CASSIALGQTGELFF
NA,TRBJ1-2,14,NA,TRBV2,TGTGCCAGCAGTGAAGCCCGACAGGACTATGGCTACACCTTC,CASSEARQDYGYTF
NA,TRBJ2-7,14,NA,TRBV18,TGTGCCAGCTCACCACAGCGGACCGGGGACGAGCAGTACTTC,CASSPQRTGDEQYF